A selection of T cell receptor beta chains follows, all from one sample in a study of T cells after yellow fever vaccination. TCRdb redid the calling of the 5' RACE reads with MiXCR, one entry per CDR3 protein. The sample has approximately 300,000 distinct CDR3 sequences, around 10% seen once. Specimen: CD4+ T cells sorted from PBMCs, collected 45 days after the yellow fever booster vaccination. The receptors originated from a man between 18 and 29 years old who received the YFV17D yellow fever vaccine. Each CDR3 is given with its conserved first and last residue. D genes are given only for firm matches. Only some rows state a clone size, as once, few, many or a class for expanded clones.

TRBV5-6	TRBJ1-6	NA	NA	TGTGCCAGCAGCTTGGAGTCCTTCTCCGAACCCCTCCACTTT	CASSLESFSEPLHF
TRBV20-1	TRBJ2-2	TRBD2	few	TGCAGTGCTAGACTAGCGGGGACCGGGGAGCTGTTTTTT	CSARLAGTGELFF
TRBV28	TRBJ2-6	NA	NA	TGTGCCAGCAGCCCCCTCCTCCGGGACACCCGAGGCTCTGGGGCCAACGTCCTGACTTTC	CASSPLLRDTRGSGANVLTF
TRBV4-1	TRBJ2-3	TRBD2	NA	TGCGCCAGCAGCGATCGCGGGGGGGCCACAGATACGCAGTATTTT	CASSDRGGATDTQYF
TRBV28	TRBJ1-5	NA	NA	TGTGCCAGCGGGGCCGCCGGTTTTTCCCAGCATTTT	CASGAAGFSQHF
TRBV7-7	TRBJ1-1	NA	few	TGTGCTAGCAGCTTTACGAAGGGCACTGAAGCTTTCTTT	CASSFTKGTEAFF
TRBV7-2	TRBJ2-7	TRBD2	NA	TGTGCCAGCAGCTTAATGGAACTCCTCGGGGGGGAGCAGTACTTC	CASSLMELLGGEQYF
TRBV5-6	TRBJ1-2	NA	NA	TGTGCCAGCAGCTTGCATAGGGGGAGCGGCTACACCTTC	CASSLHRGSGYTF
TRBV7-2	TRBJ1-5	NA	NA	TGTGCCAGCAGCTTAGGGGCGGGCGATCAGCCCCAGCATTTT	CASSLGAGDQPQHF
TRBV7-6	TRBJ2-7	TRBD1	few	TGTGCCAGCAGCTTTCAGGACAGGAGGTCCGAGCAGTACTTC	CASSFQDRRSEQYF
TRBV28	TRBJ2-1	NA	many	TGTGCCAGCACCCCCGCGGACTTTGGCTACAATGAGCAGTTCTTC	CASTPADFGYNEQFF
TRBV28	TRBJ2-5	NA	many	TGTGCCAGCAGTTGGATCGGCGGGCAAGAGACCCAGTACTTC	CASSWIGGQETQYF
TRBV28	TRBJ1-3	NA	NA	TGTGCCAGCAGTTTTCCAGCAATTAGAAACACCATATATTTT	CASSFPAIRNTIYF
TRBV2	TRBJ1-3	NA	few	TGTGCCAGCAGTGAGGACGGAAACACCATATATTTT	CASSEDGNTIYF
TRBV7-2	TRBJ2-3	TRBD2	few	TGTGCCAGCAGCTTATCCGCGGGGGTCTGGAGCACAGATACGCAGTATTTT	CASSLSAGVWSTDTQYF
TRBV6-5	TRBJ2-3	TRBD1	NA	TGTGCCAGCAGCCGAATCCGGACAGGGGATACAGATACGCAGTATTTT	CASSRIRTGDTDTQYF
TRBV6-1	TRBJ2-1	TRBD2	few	TGTGCCAGCAGTGAACTAGCGGGGGGTGCCCCCCCCTACAATGAGCAGTTCTTC	CASSELAGGAPPYNEQFF
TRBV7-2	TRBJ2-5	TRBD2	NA	TGTGCCAGCAGCCCCCAGGCAGCGGGGGAAGAGACCCAGTACTTC	CASSPQAAGEETQYF
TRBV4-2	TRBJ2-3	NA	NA	TGTGCCAGCAGCCAGACAGGCATAAGAACAGATACGCAGTATTTT	CASSQTGIRTDTQYF
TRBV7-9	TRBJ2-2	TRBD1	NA	TGTGCCAGCAGCTCGACAGGGTACAACACCGGGGAGCTGTTTTTT	CASSSTGYNTGELFF
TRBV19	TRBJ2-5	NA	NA	TGTGCCAGTAGTTTCCTCCAAGAGACCCAGTACTTC	CASSFLQETQYF